The subject of this entry is one T cell receptor beta chain. Its antigen specificity is not known. Base qualities are not provided; no much larger clone lies one nucleotide away. These data belong to a study of T cells in Graves' hyperthyroidism and ophthalmopathy (dated by TCRdb to between 2019 and 2020). About the investigation overall: Peripheral blood samples were taken at the time of initial diagnosis, prior to any treatment. To identify distinguishing TCR V-J signatures, a discovery cohort of around 100 patients was used, comprising 40 to 45 with Graves' ophthalmopathy and around 60 with stable Graves' hyperthyroidism. Prospective prediction of ophthalmopathy was tested in an independent validation cohort consisting of 18 to 20 hyperthyroidism patients and 15 or so patients who later progressed to ophthalmopathy. For training and testing, the approximately 92 patients in the discovery cohort were randomly divided in a 7:3 ratio. In several Graves' hyperthyroidism patients, the study also compared T-cell repertoires from thyroid tissue with T-cell repertoires from blood. Following sampling, methimazole starting at 30 mg daily was given to hyperthyroidism patients, and high-dose intravenous methylprednisolone was given to ophthalmopathy patients. The paper reports TCR Vbeta CDR3 sequencing of fewer than 150 peripheral blood samples: 43 ophthalmopathy, under 80 hyperthyroidism and around 17 progressor patients.

General study outcomes and caveats: A model built on a 13 V-J signature distinguished ophthalmopathy from stable hyperthyroidism, reaching around 87% sensitivity and about 81% specificity in cross-validation and 80%/75% in testing. In validation, the model predicted progression to ophthalmopathy a median of about 6.5 months before onset, with around 70% sensitivity and roughly 72% specificity. Most expanded thyroid clonotypes (frequency above 0.001) were also detected in blood, a finding suggesting that blood repertoires may reflect thyroid immune responses. Sample size was not statistically predetermined, and investigators were not blinded to group allocation.

The CDR3 sequence holds 15 residues, the cysteine and phenylalanine included. Of the read, only the CDR3 DNA is kept; its 45 bases are in frame from base 1. The junction shows trimming of 6 bases on V and 5 bases on J, and the gene matches do not reach 12 bases of it. Reading the germline V gene gives CDR1 SGHVS and CDR2 FQNEAQ. Amplification of TCR beta CDR3 regions was carried out from RNA transcripts. For the first round of RT-PCR on the TCR CDR3, the HTBI primer set was used together with the Qiagen OneStep RT-PCR kit. The libraries were constructed in a second round of multiplex PCR and then size-selected and purified. The libraries were sequenced on an Illumina HiSeq2000 using paired-end 100 bp reads. The authors' pipeline ran thus. SOAPnuke was used to process the raw data, with reads discarded if the reads contained adapters or uncalled bases, had a mean Phred below 15, or lacked an exact constant-primer or identifier match. High-quality paired reads were merged with COPE v1.2.5, and unique nucleotide sequences were defined as clonotypes. MiTCR v1.1 was used to align clonotypes to the IMGT TRBV, TRBD and TRBJ reference segments. Analysis was restricted to V-J combinations with a frequency above 0.0001, which covered roughly 99% of repertoires. The TCS score was defined as F50 (clonal expansion) divided by E x V (chaos), with BLOSUM62-based TCRdist calculated between CDR3 peptides within each V-J. Welch's t-statistics and random forest reduced roughly 500 V-J features to about 12, which were used in a naive Bayes classifier (R e1071). The similarity between thyroid and blood repertoires was quantified using the Morisita-Horn index. Through fastp at Q25 and MiXCR, TCRdb rebuilt clones from the public reads, retaining in-frame beta chains. Here each entry gathers all rows of one CDR3 protein and keeps the most common genes and DNA. The V and J calls here are based on TCRdb, not the publication. Counted in this sample were over 700,000 distinct CDR3 sequences; over 35% of them appeared once. 8.9% of the sample rests with the top ten.

Graves' hyperthyroidism was defined as stable when no progression to ophthalmopathy occurred over 18 months of follow-up. The hyperthyroidism patients were between 18 and 65 years old and newly diagnosed, with a disease duration of less than 2 months. The study excluded patients with uncontrolled infections, other autoimmune diseases, pregnancy or lactation. Diagnoses relied on clinical symptoms, serum thyroxine and TRAb, thyroid ultrasound and orbital computed tomography. PBMCs were isolated from approximately 10 ml of fresh peripheral blood by Ficoll-Paque density gradient centrifugation. Total RNA was extracted using Trizol reagent, and RNA quality was assessed on an Agilent 2100 Bioanalyzer.

The chain couples TRBV7-8 to TRBJ2-7, and 8 junction bases match TRBD1. The sequence was collected from a man aged 18-30 years with Graves' hyperthyroidism. The specimen sequenced was blood. At the DNA level, the sequence is TGTGCCAGCAGTCCCTTTTCTGGACAGGGCAACGAGCAGTACTTC. It translates to CASSPFSGQGNEQYF.